The sequence of this TCR beta chain was determined in a study of monozygotic twins with cystic fibrosis. Study-wide points: Clonality was generally low (median approximately 0.009), higher in the most severe patients.

Between the trimmed V and J ends, which lost 4 bases and 0 bases, there was a span of 18 bases. The CDR3 consists of 17 residues. Germline V gene sequence: CDR1 SGHRS, CDR2 YFSETQ. Regarding this clone: Its specificity is not known.

Assay: immunoSEQ multiplex PCR; the TCRdb copy retains only in-frame clones and omits some. The sample includes under 11,000 clones, roughly 97% of them seen just once. The chain joins TRBV5-1 to TRBJ2-3; the D is unclear. Sequencing was carried out using blood. The receptor's source is a boy aged 5 to 17 with cystic fibrosis. The CDR3 coding sequence is TGCGCCAGCAGCCCCCAATATTCCTCGCCCAGCACAGATACGCAGTATTTT. It codes for CASSPQYSSPSTDTQYF.